This TCR beta chain was observed in a study of T cells after yellow fever vaccination. Study as a whole: Low-cell-number fractions underwent preparation using SMART-Seq v4 Ultra Low Input.

Overall study findings and caveats: Post-booster repertoires contained most primary-vaccination clones again (roughly 97% CD4, about 90% CD8). Contamination by abundant bulk-population clonotypes could be present in FACS-sorted repertoires.

This clonotype was counted only a few times. As yet, its antigen is unknown. The CDR3 length is 20 residues. Germline V gives CDR1 SGHNT, CDR2 YYREEE (reference sequence). Trimming cost V 3 bases and J 0 bases; bases outside gene matches: 12. One entry per CDR3 protein results from TCRdb running MiXCR on the 5' RACE reads. The table lists around 340,000 distinct CDR3 sequences, roughly an eighth of them singletons. This chain links TRBV5-4 with TRBJ2-3, with 14 nucleotides matching TRBD2. The source was CD4+ T cells sorted from PBMCs, collected 15 days after the yellow fever booster vaccination. The receptor was derived from a man aged 18 to 29 who received the YFV17D yellow fever vaccine. The CDR3 here is CASSSGLAGGLPPSTDTQYF. In DNA form, the CDR3 reads TGTGCCAGCAGCTCCGGACTAGCGGGGGGCCTACCCCCTAGCACAGATACGCAGTATTTT.